This entry features one TCR beta chain sequence. There are a few counts of this clonotype. The specificity of this receptor is unknown. The record has no base qualities; no much larger clone is one base away. The data are from a study of vaccination and CD4 T cells after COVID-19 (dated by TCRdb to between 2021 and 2022). Regarding the complete study: SARS-CoV-2 positivity had been established in the convalescent patients by nasal swab PCR, and mild disease was recorded in several of these patients and severe disease in one. The convalescent cohort comprised six males and four females, including two Hispanic individuals, seven Caucasians, two Asians and one multiracial person. Participants got two doses of the Pfizer-BioNTech BNT162b2 vaccine (n=8) or two doses of the Moderna mRNA-1273 vaccine (n=2). Post-COVID blood samples were collected from convalescent patients a median of roughly 100 days after diagnosis, with a range of roughly 30 to 170 days. Post-vaccine blood samples were taken a median of about 72 days after the second vaccine dose, with a range of roughly 13 to 250 days. The cultures were stimulated with overlapping spike peptide pools from SARS-CoV-2 and from the common cold coronaviruses HCoV-NL63, HCoV-OC43 and HCoV-229E. In control cultures, a CEFX viral epitope pool was used as positive control, an HIV-1 Nef peptide pool was used as negative control, or no peptide was added. In over 8 COVID-19 convalescent patients and several infection-naive healthy vaccine recipients, the spike-specific CD4+ TCR repertoire before mRNA vaccination was compared with the repertoire after mRNA vaccination. The investigation overall reported the following: The number of convalescent patients in the study was relatively small, and the study did not examine early timepoints following natural infection. Among convalescent patients, a median about 86% of the SARS-CoV-2-reactive clones seen after vaccination appeared only after vaccination, which suggests priming specific to the vaccine. The median count of SARS-CoV-2-reactive clonotypes went up from some 23 after infection to roughly 38 after vaccination, although the change was not significant. Nearly all vaccine-specific clones in convalescent patients (304 of 307) were mono-reactive for SARS-CoV-2 spike rather than cross-reactive with common cold coronaviruses.

This specimen's treatment or condition label, interpreted: approximately 10-day PBMC culture with coronavirus spike peptide pools or control peptides (ViraFEST assay). The study used the ViraFEST assay, which expanded antigen-specific T cells with peptide pools and then identified expanded clonotypes by TCR sequencing. Positive SARS-CoV-2 PCR tests in the convalescent patients dated from March to December 2020, before Alpha, Beta and Delta variants emerged in the United States. More than 1.5 million PBMCs per well were cultured in IMDM with approximately 5% human AB serum and roughly 9.3 IU/ml IL-2, plus 10 ug/ml peptide pools. On days 3 and 7, half of the culture medium was replaced with fresh IL-2-containing medium. CD4+ T cells were isolated after about nine days of culture through negative selection using the EasySep CD4+ T cell isolation kit. PBMCs were separated from whole blood using Ficoll-Paque Plus gradient centrifugation and then either used fresh or cryopreserved at -140C. In general, triplicate wells were set up for every culture condition.

Including the terminal cysteine and phenylalanine, the CDR3 comprises 17 residues. The read is trimmed to its CDR3 DNA, 51 bases read in frame from base 1. The germline V gene gives CDR1 as MDHEN and CDR2 as SYDVKM. The junction shows trimming of 7 bases on V and 2 bases on J, and the gene matches do not reach 6 bases of it. The method behind the library was PCR. DNA from cultured CD4+ T cells was subjected to TCR sequencing with the Oncomine TCR Beta short-read assay at the Johns Hopkins FTIC core. The QIAamp micro DNA kit was used to extract genomic DNA from the cultured CD4+ T cells. Oncomine TCR Beta libraries from cultured CD4+ T cells were pooled using unique dual indexes and sequenced on an Illumina iSeq 100. In the original analysis: Non-productive sequences were filtered out, and CDR3s that did not start with C, did not end with F or W, or were shorter than 7 amino acids were discarded. Antigen-specific clonotypes were identified using the MANAFEST web application through comparison of peptide-stimulated wells with reference and other culture wells. An FDR below 0.05, an odds ratio above 5, and a productive frequency above 0.1% in at least two of three replicate wells were required for clones to be considered positive. Clonotypes that were significantly expanded in both SARS-CoV-2 spike wells and at least one common cold coronavirus spike condition were defined as cross-reactive. Similarity between CDR3 sequences was evaluated in R version 3.6.1 using Levenshtein distances (stringdist) and unrooted phylogenetic trees (ape). The raw public reads went through TCRdb reprocessing: fastp at Q25, MiXCR clone calling, in-frame beta chains kept. Each CDR3 protein gets just one entry, which takes the most common genes and DNA from the rows behind it. The V and J calls were not made by the authors but by TCRdb's processing. Counted in this sample were around 25,000 distinct CDR3 sequences; roughly 45% of them appeared once. Together, the top ten hold around 6.9% of the sample.

The receptor comes from a human donor who had recovered from COVID-19. The chain links TRBV28 with TRBJ2-6, and 12 junctional nucleotides match TRBD2. Sequencing was done on a sample of CD4+ T cells from blood, cultured in vitro. Here the CDR3 is given as CASNLAGGLAGANVLTF. The nucleotide sequence is given as TGTGCCAGCAACCTAGCGGGAGGGCTTGCTGGGGCCAACGTCCTGACTTTC. The full variable domain, completed from the reference TRBV28 and TRBJ2-6 proteins outside the CDR3, reads DVKVTQSSRYLVKRTGEKVFLECVQDMDHENMFWYRQDPGLGLRLIYFSYDVKMKEKGDIPEGYSVSREKKERFSLILESASTNQTSMYLCASNLAGGLAGANVLTFGAGSRLTVL.